This entry lists 22 T cell receptor beta chains sequenced from one sample in a study of beta chain features in type 1 diabetes. Expressed TCRB transcripts were sequenced because the entire RNA isolate underwent reverse transcription. Assay used: immunoSEQ multiplex PCR; TCRdb lists only in-frame clones, some missing. In the table there are roughly 730,000 clones, over 10% of which are singletons. Study outcomes and limitations: Type 1 diabetes patients had TCRB CDR3s that were shorter (moderately but significantly so) in all four CD4+ subsets.

Their specific antigens are unknown. Sequencing input: naive CD4+ T cells from blood. These receptors were collected from a man between 18 and 29 years old with type 1 diabetes.

This clone was counted only a few times. The chain combines TRBV15 with TRBJ1-1; a possible D gene is TRBD1 (6 bases). Germline lookup yields CDR1 LNHNV and CDR2 YYDKDF (reference sequence). V was clipped by 1 base and J by 1 base, with 10 bases between them. This CDR3 contains 15 residues. DNA for the CDR3: TGTGCCACCAGCAGAGGGGCAGGGGCGAACACTGAAGCTTTCTTT. Its protein is CATSRGAGANTEAFF.

This clone was recorded a few times. J is TRBJ2-3 and V is TRBV7-6; perhaps TRBD2 as D (5 bases). The V gene lost 0 bases and the J gene lost 2 bases, with 12 bases spanning the gap. The CDR3 is made up of 16 amino acids. CDR1 is SGHVS, CDR2 FNYEAQ, per germline. The CDR3 protein is CASSLAAAGNTDTQYF. The CDR3 DNA reads as TGTGCCAGCAGCTTAGCGGCGGCGGGTAACACAGATACGCAGTATTTT.

This clone was seen only a few times. V gene TRBV2 combines with J gene TRBJ2-7, with D unclear. V gave up 5 bases and J gave up 4 bases, with 6 bases separating them. The CDR3 totals 11 residues. Germline CDR1 reads SNHLY; CDR2 reads FYNNEI. CDR3 sequence (DNA): TGTGCCAGCAGTAGCCTGTACGAGCAGTACTTC. The encoded protein is CASSSLYEQYF. Combining the CDR3 with reference TRBV2 and TRBJ2-7 gives the whole variable domain EPEVTQTPSHQVTQMGQEVILRCVPISNHLYFYWYRQILGQKVEFLVSFYNNEISEKSEIFDDQFSVERPDGSNFTLKIRSTKLEDSAMYFCASSSLYEQYFGPGTRLTVT.

This clone was picked up a small number of times. The chain combines TRBV7-6 with TRBJ1-4; TRBD1 matches at 7 bases. V was pared by 4 bases and J by 7 bases, with 12 bases of the junction left unmatched. CDR3 length equals 16 residues. The germline gives CDR1 SGHVS, CDR2 FNYEAQ. This CDR3 reads CASSSTLTGSGEKLFF. DNA of the CDR3: TGTGCCAGCAGCTCCACTTTGACAGGGAGTGGTGAAAAACTGTTTTTT.

In this sample, this clone turned up a few times. The rearrangement joins TRBV30 to TRBJ2-7; tentatively, D is TRBD2 (5 bases). Trimming removed 7 bases at V and 0 bases at J, with 16 bases between. CDR3 length: 14 amino acids. Per germline, CDR1 GTSNPN and CDR2 SVGIG (reference sequence). DNA for the CDR3: TGTGCCTATACCCCGGGGATCCACTCCTACGAGCAGTACTTC. It translates to CAYTPGIHSYEQYF.

The chain has TRBV10-3 and TRBJ2-2; tentatively, D is TRBD1 (6 bases). There are 15 residues in the CDR3. The germline gives CDR1 ENHRY, CDR2 SYGVKD. V lost 6 bases, J lost 4 bases, and 15 bases lay in between. For the CDR3, the DNA is TGTGCCATCAGCTCTGCGACAGGAGTCACCGGGGAGCTGTTTTTT. Amino acid sequence: CAISSATGVTGELFF.

In its sample, this clone was seen a few times. The chain uses TRBV7-3 and TRBJ2-1, with no clear D. This CDR3 has 14 amino acids. Germline assignment: CDR1 SGHTA and CDR2 FQGTGA. V was trimmed by 5 bases and J by 3 bases, leaving 11 bases between them. The chain's CDR3 is CASSLYDSYNEQFF. The CDR3 DNA sequence: TGTGCCAGCAGCCTCTATGATAGCTACAATGAGCAGTTCTTC.

This sequence joins TRBV27 and TRBJ2-7; D is unresolved. Germline assignment: CDR1 MNHEY and CDR2 SMNVEV (reference sequence). The CDR3 contains 13 residues. V was shortened by 4 bases and J by 3 bases, with 10 bases between the two germline ends. CDR3 sequence: CASSSRTHYEQYF. The DNA of the CDR3 is TGTGCCAGCAGTTCCAGGACCCACTACGAGCAGTACTTC.

This clone occurred a few times. The rearrangement uses TRBV9 and TRBJ2-2, with 7 bases lining up with TRBD1. The CDR3 sequence is 16 residues long. Germline-derived CDR1 and CDR2 are SGDLS and YYNGEE. The V gene end was trimmed by 4 bases and the J gene end by 2 bases; junction bases not matched to a gene: 8. The CDR3 is CASSPQGETNTGELFF. In DNA form, the CDR3 reads TGTGCCAGCAGCCCCCAGGGGGAGACTAACACCGGGGAGCTGTTTTTT.

The genes are TRBV30 and TRBJ1-3, with TRBD1 identical over 7 bases. CDR1 and CDR2 (germline): GTSNPN, SVGIG (reference sequence). This CDR3 region has 14 residues. Trimming cost V 4 bases and J 8 bases; bases outside gene matches: 11. This CDR3 is CAWTATGLGDTIYF. DNA for the CDR3: TGTGCCTGGACAGCGACAGGGTTAGGAGACACCATATATTTT.

V gene TRBV7-2 combines with J gene TRBJ1-6; 7 nucleotides agree with TRBD1. The CDR3 covers 16 residues. Looked up from germline, CDR1 is SGHTA and CDR2 is FQGNSA. Unmatched junction bases numbered 6, after V lost 5 bases and J lost 2 bases. The CDR3 bases are TGTGCCAGCAGCCAAAGACAGGGACCCTATAATTCACCCCTCCACTTT. Translation: CASSQRQGPYNSPLHF.

The V gene is TRBV7-2, the J gene TRBJ2-1; either TRBD1 or TRBD2 may fit D (6 bases each). The CDR3 runs to 15 residues. The germline gives CDR1 SGHTA, CDR2 FQGNSA. Trimming removed 5 bases from V and 7 bases from J, with 18 bases in between. The CDR3 sequence: CASSPPFGGPNEQFF. CDR3 nucleotides: TGTGCCAGCAGCCCCCCCTTTGGGGGGCCAAATGAGCAGTTCTTC.

The rearrangement uses TRBV7-9 and TRBJ2-7; TRBD1 agrees at 10 bases. From germline, CDR1 is SEHNR and CDR2 FQNEAQ (reference sequence). CDR3 length: 15 residues. V was clipped by 5 bases and J by 3 bases; unmatched bases: 7. CDR3 residues: CASSPGQGGNYEQYF. The CDR3 nucleotides are TGTGCCAGCAGCCCCGGACAGGGGGGGAACTACGAGCAGTACTTC.

There are a few counts of this clone. The chain links TRBV5-1 to TRBJ2-7; 7 bases are a match to TRBD1. V was pared by 4 bases and J by 0 bases, with 7 bases of the junction left unmatched. Germline CDR1 and CDR2: SGHRS and YFSETQ. The CDR3 spans 15 residues. CDR3 sequence reads: CASSPRQGSSYEQYF. The CDR3 region has the DNA TGCGCCAGCAGCCCCCGACAGGGTTCCTCCTACGAGCAGTACTTC. Supplemented by reference TRBV5-1 and TRBJ2-7, the full variable domain reads KAGVTQTPRYLIKTRGQQVTLSCSPISGHRSVSWYQQTPGQGLQFLFEYFSETQRNKGNFPGRFSGRQFSNSRSEMNVSTLELGDSALYLCASSPRQGSSYEQYFGPGTRLTVT.

V usage is TRBV4-1 and J usage is TRBJ1-4; D gene unclear. Trimming left V 4 bases short and J 8 bases short, with 11 bases between. Germline CDR1 reads MGHRA; CDR2 reads YSYEKL. This CDR3 region has 13 residues. The CDR3 DNA is TGCGCCAGCAGCCCGAGGTTGGTCGAAAAACTGTTTTTT. Its protein is CASSPRLVEKLFF.

This clone was seen more than once but under ten times. The genes are TRBV25-1 and TRBJ1-5; TRBD1 matches at 9 bases. CDR1 and CDR2 from the germline V gene are MGHDK and SYGVNS. V lost 4 bases and J lost 5; bases outside the gene matches: 12. The CDR3 is 17 amino acids. CDR3 nucleotides: TGTGCCAGCAGTGGGGGGACAGGGTGGGGTGGCGATCAGCCCCAGCATTTT. It specifies CASSGGTGWGGDQPQHF.

The V and J genes are TRBV25-1 and TRBJ2-5; D unresolved. CDR3 length: 11 residues. The V gene lost 5 bases and the J gene lost 5 bases, with 6 bases spanning the gap. Germline lookup yields CDR1 MGHDK and CDR2 SYGVNS. CDR3 protein: CASSLGETQYF. CDR3 coding DNA: TGTGCCAGCAGTTTGGGGGAGACCCAGTACTTC.

This clone was observed a handful of times. This chain joins TRBV7-9 and TRBJ2-7, with TRBD1 identical over 10 bases. In germline, CDR1 is SEHNR, CDR2 FQNEAQ (reference sequence). Trimming took 5 bases from V and 1 from J; bases not matched to a gene: 5. The CDR3 is made up of 15 amino acids. The CDR3 nucleotides are TGTGCCAGCAGCCTGGGACAGGGGCTTTCCTACGAGCAGTACTTC. Protein product: CASSLGQGLSYEQYF.

The table lists this clone with a few counts. The CDR3: CASRAPGARSSYEQYF. The CDR3 DNA reads as TGTGCCAGCAGGGCCCCAGGGGCCAGGAGCTCCTACGAGCAGTACTTC. The rearrangement joins TRBV28 to TRBJ2-7, with D maybe TRBD1 (6 bases). The CDR3 sequence is 16 residues long. Per the germline V gene, CDR1 is MDHEN and CDR2 is SYDVKM. V was trimmed by 6 bases and J by 0 bases, leaving 18 bases between them.

This chain connects TRBV7-2 to TRBJ1-6; D is unresolved. V was shortened by 4 bases and J by 15 bases, with 13 bases between the two germline ends. Germline V lookup: CDR1 SGHTA, CDR2 FQGNSA. CDR3 size: 12 residues. CDR3 residues: CASSSHERGLHF. As DNA, the CDR3 is TGTGCCAGCAGCTCCCACGAGAGAGGCCTCCACTTT.

In this sample, this clone turned up a few times. The chain joins TRBV18 to TRBJ1-2, with D perhaps matching TRBD1 (5 bases). CDR1 and CDR2 (germline): KGHSH, LQKENI. The CDR3 sequence is 16 residues long. V lost 2 bases and J 0 bases, leaving 13 bases between the germline ends. CDR3 region: CASSPFVGDSNYGYTF. The CDR3 DNA is TGTGCCAGCTCACCATTTGTGGGGGACTCTAACTATGGCTACACCTTC.

The chain combines TRBV27 with TRBJ1-2; D might be TRBD1 (5 bases). The CDR3 loop spans 14 amino acids. The ends were cut back, 5 bases at V and 5 bases at J, with 15 bases in the middle. Germline-derived CDR1 and CDR2 are MNHEY and SMNVEV (reference sequence). CDR3 region: CASSGDGAPYGYTF. The CDR3 DNA sequence: TGTGCCAGCAGTGGGGACGGAGCCCCTTATGGCTACACCTTC.